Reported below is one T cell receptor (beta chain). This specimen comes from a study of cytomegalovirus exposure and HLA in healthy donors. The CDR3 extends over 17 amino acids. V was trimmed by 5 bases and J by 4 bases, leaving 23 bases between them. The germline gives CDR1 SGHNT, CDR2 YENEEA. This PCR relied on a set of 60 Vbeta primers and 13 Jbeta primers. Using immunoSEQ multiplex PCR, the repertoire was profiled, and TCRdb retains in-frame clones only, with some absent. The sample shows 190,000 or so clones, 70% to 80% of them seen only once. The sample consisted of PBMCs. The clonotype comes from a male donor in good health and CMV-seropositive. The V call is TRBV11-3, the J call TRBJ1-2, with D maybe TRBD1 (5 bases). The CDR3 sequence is CASSPGGVGRPSYGYTF. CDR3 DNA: TGTGCCAGCAGCCCCGGGGGGGTGGGCAGACCTTCCTATGGCTACACCTTC. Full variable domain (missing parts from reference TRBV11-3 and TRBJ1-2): EAGVVQSPRYKIIEKKQPVAFWCNPISGHNTLYWYLQNLGQGPELLIRYENEEAVDDSQLPKDRFSAERLKGVDSTLKIQPAELGDSAVYLCASSPGGVGRPSYGYTFGSGTRLTVV.